What follows describes a single TCR beta chain. Antigen specificity is unknown. Germline values: CDR1 SGHKS, CDR2 YYEKEE (reference sequence). This CDR3 is 14 amino acids long. With 1 base removed from V and 9 bases from J, the gap between germline ends came to 14 bases. This entry comes from a study of T cell responses to AZD1222 COVID-19 vaccine. Regarding the study as a whole: Most donors were white British and more were female, and clonal diversity was possibly underestimated. Once two AZD1222 doses were given, Spike-specific TCR breadth and depth went up.

Second-dose timings of about 4 or about 12 weeks were pooled. The assay was immunoSEQ multiplex PCR, and TCRdb's table has in-frame clones only and misses some. The sample yields about 160,000 clones, approximately 94% seen once. J is TRBJ2-1 and V is TRBV5-5; D call uncertain. The TCR was taken from an adult who received the AZD1222 COVID-19 vaccine. Sequenced here: peripheral blood, sampled 28 days after the second AZD1222 dose. CDR3 protein: CASSLRSGLSEQFF. In DNA, the CDR3 is TGTGCCAGCAGCTTGAGGTCGGGCCTTAGTGAGCAGTTCTTC.